The clone carrying this TCR beta chain was seen many times. The antigen is not known. TCRdb reanalysed the 5' RACE reads using MiXCR and keeps one entry per CDR3 protein. The data show under 600,000 distinct CDR3 sequences, with about 20% seen just once and approximately 8.4% held by the top ten. This CDR3 has 10 amino acids. Looked up from germline, CDR1 is SNHLY and CDR2 is FYNNEI. Trimming removed 3 bases at V and 4 bases at J, with 1 base between. These data originate in a study of T-cell memory formation after mild COVID-19. Study overall: Clusters were largely donor specific. Overall study results and limits: Pre-infection memory already had some responding clones, implying cross-reactive memory joined.

The sample comprised PBMCs or a T cell subset sorted from them (not recorded which). V and J are TRBV2 and TRBJ2-7; D not certain. The origin of this receptor is an adult woman who had mild COVID-19 (a few samples of this study predate the infection). Cell type and time point are not known. The CDR3, as DNA: TGTGCCAGCAGTGAGTACGAGCAGTACTTC. Translated, it gives CASSEYEQYF.